One sample yielded the 31 T cell receptor beta chains listed below, sequenced in a study of blood T cell repertoires in COVID-19. Sequencing used immunoSEQ multiplex PCR; TCRdb keeps in-frame clones, though not all of them. The sample holds a few hundred thousand clones, around nine tenths seen once. Sequencing used PBMCs or T cells enriched from blood (not recorded which). These receptor sequences come from a woman in her thirties or forties who had been exposed to COVID-19.

The rearrangement joins TRBV7-2 to TRBJ2-5; 11 bases match TRBD1. The ends lost 1 base at V and 5 bases at J; junction bases unmatched: 3. The CDR3 is made up of 15 amino acids. Germline loops: CDR1 SGHTA, CDR2 FQGNSA. DNA of the CDR3: TGTGCCAGCAGCTTAGGGGACAGGGGGTCGGAGACCCAGTACTTC. This translates into CASSLGDRGSETQYF.

The rearrangement links TRBV27 to TRBJ1-5; a weak D match, TRBD1 (5 bases). V lost 5 bases, J lost 3 bases, and 11 bases lay in between. This CDR3 region has 14 residues. Germline CDR1 reads MNHEY; CDR2 reads SMNVEV (reference sequence). The DNA for the CDR3 is TGTGCCAGCAGTATAGGGGCCCCCAATCAGCCCCAGCATTTT. It codes for CASSIGAPNQPQHF.

CDR3 sequence: CAISDAQRASPTEAFF. The DNA of the CDR3 is TGTGCCATCAGTGACGCCCAGAGGGCGTCACCTACTGAAGCTTTCTTT. V gene TRBV10-3 combines with J gene TRBJ1-1; D remains unclear. This CDR3 region has 16 residues. V shed 3 bases and J shed 5 bases, with 19 bases lying between them. Germline V gene lookup returns CDR1 ENHRY and CDR2 SYGVKD.

The chain is built from TRBV19 and TRBJ1-1; no clear D. Looked up from germline, CDR1 is LNHDA and CDR2 is SQIVND (reference sequence). The CDR3 totals 12 residues. The ends were cut back, 5 bases at V and 3 bases at J, with 7 bases in the middle. The CDR3 region is CASSSPYTEAFF. CDR3 DNA sequence: TGTGCCAGTAGTTCTCCCTACACTGAAGCTTTCTTT.

A few counts support this clone. This chain joins TRBV5-6 and TRBJ1-1; D is undetermined. Trimming stripped 0 bases from V and 6 bases from J, with 6 bases between. Germline CDR1 SGHDT, CDR2 YYEEEE. This CDR3 contains 12 residues. This chain's CDR3 is CASSLGEAEAFF. The CDR3 DNA reads TGTGCCAGCAGCTTGGGGGAGGCTGAAGCTTTCTTT.

This chain connects TRBV24-1 to TRBJ2-5; 12 bases line up with TRBD1. Germline V gene data show CDR1 as KGHDR and CDR2 as SFDVKD. CDR3 length: 16 residues. The ends lost 0 bases at V and 5 bases at J; junction bases unmatched: 3. CDR3 DNA sequence: TGTGCCACCAGTGATTTGGGGACAGGGGGCTCGGAGACCCAGTACTTC. This gives the protein CATSDLGTGGSETQYF.

The chain has TRBV7-2 and TRBJ2-1; tentatively, D is TRBD2 (5 bases). V was trimmed by 4 bases and J by 3 bases, leaving 13 bases between them. The CDR3 covers 15 residues. The germline CDR1 and CDR2 sequences are SGHTA and FQGNSA. The CDR3 DNA is TGTGCCAGCAGCTCGCGCCGGGAACTCTACAATGAGCAGTTCTTC. It yields the protein CASSSRRELYNEQFF.

The chain has TRBV3-1 (or the pseudogene TRBV3-2) and TRBJ1-1; a weak D match, TRBD1 (5 bases). Germline V CDR1 and CDR2: LGHDT, YNNKEL (reference sequence). The ends were cut back, 4 bases at V and 2 bases at J, with 14 bases in the middle. The CDR3 spans 15 residues. CDR3 amino acids: CASSRSTQGNTEAFF. CDR3 DNA sequence: TGTGCCAGCAGCCGGTCTACCCAGGGAAACACTGAAGCTTTCTTT.

The J gene is TRBJ2-5, the V gene TRBV15; perhaps TRBD2 as D (7 bases). The CDR3 is 15 amino acids. In germline, CDR1 is LNHNV, CDR2 YYDKDF (reference sequence). The V gene lost 3 bases and the J gene lost 7 bases, with 18 bases spanning the gap. Written as DNA, the CDR3 is TGTGCCACCAGCAGGGAATCGGGGGGCGGAGGGACCCAGTACTTC. Translated, it gives CATSRESGGGGTQYF.

The chain has TRBV27 and TRBJ2-7; D is possibly TRBD1 (6 bases). The ends were cut back, 2 bases at V and 5 bases at J, with 10 bases in the middle. The V gene's germline CDR1 is MNHEY and CDR2 SMNVEV (reference sequence). The CDR3 totals 13 residues. The CDR3 is CASSLGSGDEQYV. CDR3 bases: TGTGCCAGCAGTTTAGGGTCAGGGGACGAGCAGTACGTC.

The chain employs TRBV18 and TRBJ1-1; D might be TRBD1 (5 bases). The CDR3 contains 12 residues. V was pared by 3 bases and J by 11 bases, with 13 bases between. Germline V CDR1 and CDR2: KGHSH, LQKENI. The CDR3 reads CASSPEGSKAFF. The CDR3 DNA reads as TGTGCCAGCTCACCGGAGGGGTCGAAGGCTTTCTTT.

Note on this clone: Other DNA sequences of this sample code for an identical CDR3. The chain joins TRBV30 to TRBJ1-1; 8 bases are shared with TRBD1. Unmatched junction bases numbered 2, after V lost 1 base and J lost 4 bases. CDR1 GTSNPN and CDR2 SVGIG come from the germline V gene (reference sequence). The CDR3 consists of 13 residues. For the CDR3, the DNA is TGTGCCTGGAGTGGAGACAGGGGCACTGAAGCTTTCTTT. Its translation: CAWSGDRGTEAFF.

This clone was recorded a few times. The chain joins TRBV27 to TRBJ2-1; the D is unclear. This CDR3 contains 15 residues. Germline CDR1 and CDR2: MNHEY and SMNVEV (reference sequence). Trimming stripped 2 bases from V and 1 base from J, with 9 bases between. The CDR3: CASSLGRNSYNEQFF. The CDR3 coding sequence is TGTGCCAGCAGTTTAGGGCGCAATTCCTACAATGAGCAGTTCTTC.

J is TRBJ1-2 and V is TRBV7-8; D is undetermined. Trimming removed 5 bases from V and 3 bases from J, with 10 bases in between. The germline gives CDR1 SGHVS, CDR2 FQNEAQ. This CDR3 has 13 amino acids. CDR3 nucleotides: TGTGCCAGCAGCCACCGACGGGACTATGGCTACACCTTC. It encodes CASSHRRDYGYTF.

The chain combines TRBV4-2 with TRBJ1-1, with 7 nucleotides matching TRBD1. CDR3 length: 16 amino acids. J was trimmed by 4 bases and V by 3 bases; bases with no gene match: 11. Germline V gene sequence: CDR1 LGHNA, CDR2 YNFKEQ. CDR3 DNA: TGTGCCAGCAGCCAGCAAGACAGGGCCCAGAGCACTGAAGCTTTCTTT. This translates into CASSQQDRAQSTEAFF.

As concerns this clone: Additional DNA sequences in this sample encode the identical CDR3. The chain joins TRBV6-2 or TRBV6-3 to TRBJ1-5; 7 positions agree with TRBD1. Losses at the gene ends were 5 bases for V and 4 bases for J; bases not matched to a gene: 2. From germline, CDR1 is MNHEY and CDR2 SVGEGT. The CDR3 contains 13 residues. Written as DNA, the CDR3 is TGTGCCAGCAGTCGACAGGGTAATCAGCCCCAGCATTTT. It yields the protein CASSRQGNQPQHF.

Of note for this clone: Sequence at one end of the junction differs from germline and may be a read error. The chain joins TRBV5-1 to TRBJ1-5, with 8 bases that match TRBD1. Germline V gene data show CDR1 as SGHRS and CDR2 as YFSETQ. This CDR3 is built from 15 residues. The CDR3 region is CASRTGPNSNQPQHF. The CDR3 DNA sequence: TGTGCCAGCAGGACAGGGCCCAATAGCAATCAGCCCCAGCATTTT.

The chain joins TRBV4-3 to TRBJ2-5; D may be TRBD2 (5 bases). The germline gives CDR1 LGHNA, CDR2 YSLEER. V gave up 4 bases and J gave up 7 bases, with 19 bases separating them. The CDR3 runs to 15 residues. This chain's CDR3 is CASSLPAKIRGTQYF. DNA of the CDR3: TGCGCCAGCAGCCTTCCAGCCAAAATACGGGGGACCCAGTACTTC.

The rearrangement links TRBV6-5 to TRBJ1-5; D not certain. V lost 5 bases and J lost 6, with 17 bases in between. Germline CDR1 is MNHEY and CDR2 is SVGAGI. The CDR3 spans 15 residues. CDR3 amino acids: CASSPRWVEGQPQHF. The DNA for the CDR3 is TGTGCCAGCAGTCCCCGGTGGGTAGAGGGTCAGCCCCAGCATTTT.

The chain joins TRBV2 to TRBJ1-6, with TRBD1 identical over 12 bases. In germline, CDR1 is SNHLY, CDR2 FYNNEI. This CDR3 is built from 14 residues. J gave up 9 bases and V 6 bases, and 3 bases lay outside the gene matches. This CDR3 is CASSPGQGASPLHF. The CDR3 DNA reads TGTGCCAGCAGCCCGGGACAGGGGGCTTCACCCCTCCACTTT.

This clone was counted only a few times. One end of the junction fails to match germline, which may point to a read error. This chain uses TRBV5-1 with TRBJ1-4, with 7 bases identical to TRBD1. Germline assignment: CDR1 SGHRS and CDR2 YFSETQ. The CDR3 consists of 15 residues. This CDR3 is CASSLTGAENEKLFF. CDR3 in DNA: TGTGCCAGCAGCTTAACAGGGGCAGAAAATGAAAAACTGTTTTTT.

This sequence joins TRBV28 and TRBJ2-7, with 7 positions matching TRBD1. J was trimmed by 0 bases and V by 4 bases; bases with no gene match: 6. The CDR3 loop spans 15 amino acids. Germline CDR1 MDHEN, CDR2 SYDVKM. The CDR3 here is CASSYPDRSSYEQYF. The CDR3, as DNA: TGTGCCAGCAGTTACCCGGACAGGTCCTCCTACGAGCAGTACTTC. Full variable domain (remainder filled in from reference TRBV28 and TRBJ2-7): DVKVTQSSRYLVKRTGEKVFLECVQDMDHENMFWYRQDPGLGLRLIYFSYDVKMKEKGDIPEGYSVSREKKERFSLILESASTNQTSMYLCASSYPDRSSYEQYFGPGTRLTVT.

V usage is TRBV6-5 and J usage is TRBJ1-2; no firm D call. Germline V gene sequence: CDR1 MNHEY, CDR2 SVGAGI. The germline V and J ends were trimmed by 4 bases and 2 bases, with 11 bases remaining between them. This CDR3 is built from 14 residues. In DNA, the CDR3 is TGTGCCAGCAGTTTTACCGGGAGAAACTATGGCTACACCTTC. Residues: CASSFTGRNYGYTF.

The gene calls are TRBV2 and TRBJ1-1; D not resolved. Trimming cost V 7 bases and J 1 base, with 7 bases left between them. CDR1 is SNHLY and CDR2 is FYNNEI in the germline V gene. The length of the CDR3 is 12 residues. The CDR3 loop reads CASTRGNTEAFF. DNA of the CDR3: TGTGCCAGCACACGGGGGAACACTGAAGCTTTCTTT.

The chain employs TRBV9 and TRBJ1-1; unclear D gene. Germline assignment: CDR1 SGDLS and CDR2 YYNGEE. V gave up 2 bases and J gave up 6 bases, with 11 bases separating them. The CDR3 sequence is 13 residues long. CDR3 DNA sequence: TGTGCCAGCAGCGTTCCAGGAATTTCTGAAGCTTTCTTT. Translated, it gives CASSVPGISEAFF. Complete variable domain (other parts from reference TRBV9 and TRBJ1-1): DSGVTQTPKHLITATGQRVTLRCSPRSGDLSVYWYQQSLDQGLQFLIQYYNGEERAKGNILERFSAQQFPDLHSELNLSSLELGDSALYFCASSVPGISEAFFGQGTRLTVV.

This chain uses TRBV7-3 with TRBJ2-3; 10 bases map to TRBD2. The CDR3 sequence is 15 residues long. The J segment lost 2 bases and the V segment lost 4 bases, leaving 3 bases of the junction unmatched. Germline V CDR1 and CDR2: SGHTA, FQGTGA. CDR3 sequence (DNA): TGTGCCAGCAGCTCCGGACTAGCGGCCACAGATACGCAGTATTTT. Protein: CASSSGLAATDTQYF.

On this clone itself: Other DNA sequences of this sample code for an identical CDR3. V usage is TRBV9 and J usage is TRBJ1-1; maybe TRBD1 (5 bases). This CDR3 is 13 amino acids long. Germline V gene lookup returns CDR1 SGDLS and CDR2 YYNGEE. V was pared by 3 bases and J by 1 base, with 7 bases between. CDR3 in amino acids: CASSATGNTEAFF. CDR3 DNA sequence: TGTGCCAGCAGCGCCACAGGGAACACTGAAGCTTTCTTT.

The chain employs TRBV10-2 and TRBJ2-2; a possible D gene is TRBD1 (6 bases). Germline CDR1 WSHSY, CDR2 SAAADI. The CDR3 is made up of 14 amino acids. V was shortened by 9 bases and J by 4 bases, with 15 bases between the two germline ends. CDR3 in DNA: TGCGCCAGTCAGATGGGGGCCCTCACCGGGGAGCTGTTTTTT. Translation gives CASQMGALTGELFF.

J is TRBJ2-1 and V is TRBV7-8, with 8 bases that match TRBD1. Trimming at V came to 7 bases and at J to 5 bases, leaving 7 bases not matched to a gene. The CDR3 length is 14 residues. In germline, CDR1 is SGHVS, CDR2 FQNEAQ. CDR3 region: CASTSWTGNNEQFF. In nucleotides, the CDR3 is TGTGCCAGCACCTCATGGACAGGGAACAATGAGCAGTTCTTC.

The chain combines TRBV5-5 with TRBJ1-2; no clear D gene. Germline-derived CDR1 and CDR2 are SGHKS and YYEKEE (reference sequence). The V end was cut by 4 bases, the J end by 8 bases, with 15 bases between. The CDR3 is 13 residues long. CDR3 bases: TGTGCCAGCAGCCCGCAGGCGACGGGGGGCTACACCTTC. Translating it yields CASSPQATGGYTF.

The genes are TRBV11-3 and TRBJ1-1; no clear D gene. The germline gives CDR1 SGHNT, CDR2 YENEEA. This CDR3 has 15 amino acids. Trimming took 0 bases from V and 6 from J, leaving 14 bases between them. The CDR3 DNA follows: TGTGCCAGCAGCTTAGATCGGGGTCTGGAGGCTGAAGCTTTCTTT. This gives the protein CASSLDRGLEAEAFF.